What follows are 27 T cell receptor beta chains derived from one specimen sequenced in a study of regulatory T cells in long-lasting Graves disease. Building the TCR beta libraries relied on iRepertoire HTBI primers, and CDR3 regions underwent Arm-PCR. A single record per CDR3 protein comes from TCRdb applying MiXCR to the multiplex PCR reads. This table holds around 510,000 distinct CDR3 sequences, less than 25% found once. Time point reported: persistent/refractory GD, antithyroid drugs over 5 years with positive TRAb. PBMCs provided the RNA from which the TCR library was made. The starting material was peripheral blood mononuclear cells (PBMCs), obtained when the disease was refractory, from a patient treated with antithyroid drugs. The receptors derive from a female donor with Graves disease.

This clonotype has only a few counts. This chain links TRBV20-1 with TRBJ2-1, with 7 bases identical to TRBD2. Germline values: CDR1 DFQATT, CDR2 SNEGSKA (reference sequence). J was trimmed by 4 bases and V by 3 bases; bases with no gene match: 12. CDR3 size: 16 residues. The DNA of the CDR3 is TGCAGTGCTAGGAGTCGAGAGTCTAGCGGATACAATGAGCAGTTCTTC. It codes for CSARSRESSGYNEQFF.

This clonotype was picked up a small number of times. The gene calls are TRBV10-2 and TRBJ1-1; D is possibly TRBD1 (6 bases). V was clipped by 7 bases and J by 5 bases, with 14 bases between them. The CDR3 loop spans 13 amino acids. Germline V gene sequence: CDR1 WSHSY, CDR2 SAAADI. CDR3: CASNRGLETEAFF. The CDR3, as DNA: TGCGCCAGCAATCGGGGGCTGGAGACTGAAGCTTTCTTT.

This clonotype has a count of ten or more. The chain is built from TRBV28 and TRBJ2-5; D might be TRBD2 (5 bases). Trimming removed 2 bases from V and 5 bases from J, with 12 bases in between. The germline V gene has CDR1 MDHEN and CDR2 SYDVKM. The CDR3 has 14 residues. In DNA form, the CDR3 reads TGTGCCAGCAGTTTACCGGGGATGGGGGAGACCCAGTACTTC. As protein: CASSLPGMGETQYF.

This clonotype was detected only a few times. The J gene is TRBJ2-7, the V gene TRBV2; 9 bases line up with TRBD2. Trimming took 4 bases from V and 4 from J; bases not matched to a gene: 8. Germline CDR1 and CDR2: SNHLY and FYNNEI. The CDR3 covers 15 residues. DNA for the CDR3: TGTGCCAGCAGTGGCGGGAGGGACAAACGTTACGAGCAGTACTTC. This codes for CASSGGRDKRYEQYF.

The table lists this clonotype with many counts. DNA for the CDR3: TGTGCCAGCAGTTCCTTAGGGATGGGAAGAACTGAAGCTTTCTTT. Translation: CASSSLGMGRTEAFF. The chain has TRBV28 and TRBJ1-1, with unresolved D. CDR3 length equals 15 residues. The V gene's germline CDR1 is MDHEN and CDR2 SYDVKM. With 4 bases removed from V and 5 bases from J, the gap between germline ends came to 17 bases.

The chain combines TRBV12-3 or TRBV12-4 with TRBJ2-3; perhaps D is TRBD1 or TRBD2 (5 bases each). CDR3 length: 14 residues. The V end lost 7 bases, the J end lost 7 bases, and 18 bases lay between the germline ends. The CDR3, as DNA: TGTGCCAGCATCCTGGACTTTGAGGGGAATACGCAGTATTTT. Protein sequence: CASILDFEGNTQYF.

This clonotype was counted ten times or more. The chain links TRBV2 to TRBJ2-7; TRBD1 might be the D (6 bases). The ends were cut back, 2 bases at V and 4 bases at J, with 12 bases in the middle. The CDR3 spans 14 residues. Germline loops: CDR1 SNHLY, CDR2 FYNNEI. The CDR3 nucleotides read TGTGCCAGCAGTGAAAGACAGGACGGATACGAGCAGTACTTC. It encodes CASSERQDGYEQYF.

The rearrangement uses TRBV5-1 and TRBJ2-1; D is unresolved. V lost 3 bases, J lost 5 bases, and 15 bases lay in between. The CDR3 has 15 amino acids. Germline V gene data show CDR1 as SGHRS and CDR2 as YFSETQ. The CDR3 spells CASSYGTPLHNEQFF. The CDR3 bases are TGCGCCAGCAGCTATGGTACGCCTCTCCACAATGAGCAGTTCTTC.

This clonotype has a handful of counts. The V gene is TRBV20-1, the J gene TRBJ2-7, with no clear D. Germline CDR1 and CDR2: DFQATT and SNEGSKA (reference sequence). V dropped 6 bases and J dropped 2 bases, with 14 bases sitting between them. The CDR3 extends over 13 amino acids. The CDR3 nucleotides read TGCAGTGCCCGGATTTTTCGGGCCTACGAGCAGTACTTC. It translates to CSARIFRAYEQYF.

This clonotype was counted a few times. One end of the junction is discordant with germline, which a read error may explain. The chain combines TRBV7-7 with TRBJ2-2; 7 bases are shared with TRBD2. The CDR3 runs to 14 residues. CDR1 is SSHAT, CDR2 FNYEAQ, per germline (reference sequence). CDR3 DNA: TGTGCTAGCAGCTTACTAGCGAGCACCGGGGAGCTGTTTTTT. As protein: CASSLLASTGELFF.

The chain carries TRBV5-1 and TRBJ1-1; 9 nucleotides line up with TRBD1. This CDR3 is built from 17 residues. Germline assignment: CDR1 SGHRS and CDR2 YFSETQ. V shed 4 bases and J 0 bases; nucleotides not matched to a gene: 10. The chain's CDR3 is CASSRTGTGNLNTEAFF. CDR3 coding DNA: TGCGCCAGCAGCAGGACCGGGACAGGGAACCTGAACACTGAAGCTTTCTTT.

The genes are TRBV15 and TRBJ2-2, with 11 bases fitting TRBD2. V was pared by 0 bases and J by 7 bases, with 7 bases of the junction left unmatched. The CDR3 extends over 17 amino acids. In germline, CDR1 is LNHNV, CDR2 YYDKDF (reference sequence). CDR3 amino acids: CATSRDRLAGQSGELFF. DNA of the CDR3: TGTGCCACCAGCAGAGATCGACTAGCGGGACAGAGCGGGGAGCTGTTTTTT.

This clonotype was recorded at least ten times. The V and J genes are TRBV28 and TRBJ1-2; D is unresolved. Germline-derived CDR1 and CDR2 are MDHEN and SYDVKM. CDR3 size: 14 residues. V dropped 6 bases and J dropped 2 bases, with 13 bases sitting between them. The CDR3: CASRPAGRNYGYTF. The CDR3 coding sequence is TGTGCCAGCAGACCCGCGGGGAGAAACTATGGCTACACCTTC.

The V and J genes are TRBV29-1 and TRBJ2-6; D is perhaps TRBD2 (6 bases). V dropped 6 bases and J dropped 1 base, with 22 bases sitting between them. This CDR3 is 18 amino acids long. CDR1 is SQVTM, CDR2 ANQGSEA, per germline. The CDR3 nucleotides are TGCAGCGTGACAAGTACCGGGGGAGAAAGGTCTGGGGCCAACGTCCTGACTTTC. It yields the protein CSVTSTGGERSGANVLTF. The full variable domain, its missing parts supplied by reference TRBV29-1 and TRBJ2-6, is SAVISQKPSRDICQRGTSLTIQCQVDSQVTMMFWYRQQPGQSLTLIATANQGSEATYESGFVIDKFPISRPNLTFSTLTVSNMSPEDSSIYLCSVTSTGGERSGANVLTFGAGSRLTVL.

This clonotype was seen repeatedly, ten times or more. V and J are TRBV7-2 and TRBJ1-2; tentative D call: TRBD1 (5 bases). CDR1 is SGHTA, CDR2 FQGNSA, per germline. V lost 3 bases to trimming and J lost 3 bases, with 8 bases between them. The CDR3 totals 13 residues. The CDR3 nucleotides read TGTGCCAGCAGCTTTGGGACGGACTATGGCTACACCTTC. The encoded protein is CASSFGTDYGYTF.

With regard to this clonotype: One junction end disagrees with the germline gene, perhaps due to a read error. CDR3 coding DNA: TGTGCCGGCAGTTACTCGACGGTCCACGAGCAGTACTTC. Protein sequence: CAGSYSTVHEQYF. The chain employs TRBV6-2 or TRBV6-3 and TRBJ2-7; no definite D call. The V gene's germline CDR1 is MNHEY and CDR2 SVGEGT. The CDR3 consists of 13 residues.

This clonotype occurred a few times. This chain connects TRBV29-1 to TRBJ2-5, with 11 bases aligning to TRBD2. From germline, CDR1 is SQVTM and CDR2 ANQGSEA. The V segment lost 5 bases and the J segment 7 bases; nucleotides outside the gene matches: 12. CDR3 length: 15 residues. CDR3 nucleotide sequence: TGCAGCGTTCACACTAGCGGGAGTCCCACGGGGACCCAGTACTTC. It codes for CSVHTSGSPTGTQYF.

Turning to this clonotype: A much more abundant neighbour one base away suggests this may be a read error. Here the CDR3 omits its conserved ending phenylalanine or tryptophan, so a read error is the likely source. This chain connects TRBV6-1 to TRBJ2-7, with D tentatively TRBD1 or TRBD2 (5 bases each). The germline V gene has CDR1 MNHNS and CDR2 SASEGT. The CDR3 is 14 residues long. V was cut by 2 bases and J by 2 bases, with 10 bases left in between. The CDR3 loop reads CASSERDGAYEQYL. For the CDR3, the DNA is TGTGCCAGCAGTGAAAGGGACGGGGCCTACGAGCAGTACCTC.

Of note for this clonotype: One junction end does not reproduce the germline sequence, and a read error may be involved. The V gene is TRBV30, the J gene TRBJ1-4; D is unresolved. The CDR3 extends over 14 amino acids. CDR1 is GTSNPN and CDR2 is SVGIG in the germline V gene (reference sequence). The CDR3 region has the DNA TGTGCCTGGAGTGTAAATTGGGTAGTGGAAAAACCGTTTTTT. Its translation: CAWSVNWVVEKPFF.

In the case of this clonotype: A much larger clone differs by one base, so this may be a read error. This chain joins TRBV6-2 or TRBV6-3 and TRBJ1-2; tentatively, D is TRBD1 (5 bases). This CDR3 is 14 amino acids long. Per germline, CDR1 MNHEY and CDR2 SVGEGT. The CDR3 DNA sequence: TGTGTCAGTAGGGGTCTCGGGGGGGACTATGGCTACACCTTC. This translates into CVSRGLGGDYGYTF.

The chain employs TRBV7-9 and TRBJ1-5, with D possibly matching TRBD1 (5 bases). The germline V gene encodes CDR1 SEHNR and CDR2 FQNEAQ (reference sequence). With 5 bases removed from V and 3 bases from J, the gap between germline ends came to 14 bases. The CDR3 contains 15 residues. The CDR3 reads CASSQSQGPNQPQHF. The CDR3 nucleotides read TGTGCCAGCAGCCAAAGTCAGGGACCCAATCAGCCCCAGCATTTT.

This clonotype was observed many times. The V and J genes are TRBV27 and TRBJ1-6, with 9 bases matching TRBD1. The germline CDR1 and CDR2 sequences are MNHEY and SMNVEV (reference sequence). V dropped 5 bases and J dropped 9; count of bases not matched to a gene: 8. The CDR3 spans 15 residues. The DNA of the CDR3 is TGTGCCAGCAGTATCTCGACAGGGGGGAGTTCACCCCTCCACTTT. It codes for CASSISTGGSSPLHF.

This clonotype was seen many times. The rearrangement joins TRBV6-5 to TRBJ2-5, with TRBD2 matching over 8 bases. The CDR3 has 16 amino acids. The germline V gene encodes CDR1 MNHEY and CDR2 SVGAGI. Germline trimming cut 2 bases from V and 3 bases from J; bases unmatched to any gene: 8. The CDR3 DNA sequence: TGTGCCAGCAGTTACAGCGGGAGCATACGAAAAGAGACCCAGTACTTC. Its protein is CASSYSGSIRKETQYF.

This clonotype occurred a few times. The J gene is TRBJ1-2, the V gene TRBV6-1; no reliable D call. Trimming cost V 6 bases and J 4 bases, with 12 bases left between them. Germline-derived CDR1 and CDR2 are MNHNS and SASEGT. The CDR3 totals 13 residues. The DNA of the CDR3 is TGTGCCAGCAGACTCAGCAGCATCTATGGCTACACCTTC. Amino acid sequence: CASRLSSIYGYTF.

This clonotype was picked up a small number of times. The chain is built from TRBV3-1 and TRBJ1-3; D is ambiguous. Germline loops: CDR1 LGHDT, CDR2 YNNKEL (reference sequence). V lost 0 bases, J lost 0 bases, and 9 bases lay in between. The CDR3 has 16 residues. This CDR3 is CASSQDRVNSGNTIYF. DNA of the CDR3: TGTGCCAGCAGCCAAGATAGGGTGAACTCTGGAAACACCATATATTTT.

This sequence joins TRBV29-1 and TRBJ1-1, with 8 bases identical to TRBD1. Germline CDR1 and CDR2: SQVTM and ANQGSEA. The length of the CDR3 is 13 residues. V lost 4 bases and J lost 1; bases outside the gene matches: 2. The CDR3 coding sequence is TGCAGCGTTGGACAGGGGAAGAACACTGAAGCTTTCTTT. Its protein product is CSVGQGKNTEAFF.

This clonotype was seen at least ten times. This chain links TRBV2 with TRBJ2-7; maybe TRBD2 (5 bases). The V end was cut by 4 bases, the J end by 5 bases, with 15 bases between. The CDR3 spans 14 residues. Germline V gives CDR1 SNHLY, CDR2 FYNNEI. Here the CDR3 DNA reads TGTGCCAGCAGTGGACGGGGAGCCGGGAACGAGCAGTACTTC. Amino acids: CASSGRGAGNEQYF. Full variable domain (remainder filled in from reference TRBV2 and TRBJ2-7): EPEVTQTPSHQVTQMGQEVILRCVPISNHLYFYWYRQILGQKVEFLVSFYNNEISEKSEIFDDQFSVERPDGSNFTLKIRSTKLEDSAMYFCASSGRGAGNEQYFGPGTRLTVT.